This T cell receptor beta chain was identified during a study of Tregs in tolerant kidney transplant recipients (dated by TCRdb to the late 2010s). Regarding the study in general: TCRbeta sequencing was used in the study to identify donor-specific regulatory T cells before combined kidney and bone marrow transplantation, and the identified cells were then tracked after transplant. In a few healthy controls, several methods of expanding Tregs specific for an allogeneic donor were compared by TCRbeta repertoire sequencing. Points the paper makes about the study in general: The study was limited by small patient numbers, and the findings need validation in larger populations and under other immunosuppression protocols. The most biologically relevant and donor-specific TCRbeta repertoire appeared to be identified by expanding Tregs with activated donor B cells. Biological reproducibility was not examined directly, but technical replication error appeared to be minimal.

For TCRbeta CDR3 sequencing, genomic DNA from the sorted cells was extracted using the QIAGEN DNeasy Blood and Tissue Kit. Through immunoSEQ, high-throughput TCRbeta CDR3 sequencing was done commercially, including PCR amplification with internal controls and bias correction. The study's processing was this. Unique productive TCRbeta sequences were defined by CDR3 nucleotide sequence when primers matched and otherwise by CDR3 amino acid sequence together with Vbeta and Jbeta genes. As a correction for sorting error, sequences shared between sorted populations at a frequency ratio of 2:1 or less were discarded, and the remaining shared sequences were assigned to the higher population. A sequence counted as donor-reactive if, in CFSE-low cells, the sequence had a frequency of at least 0.01% and was expanded at least 5-fold compared with unstimulated cells. Jensen-Shannon divergence, calculated on the top 100 TCRbeta sequences ranked by frequency, was used to quantify repertoire divergence. For samples with multiple sequencing runs, sorting error was corrected separately for each run before the runs were pooled. TCRdb limited this immuneACCESS table to in-frame rearrangements with V and J called. A share of clones is missing; checked studies link under half to unresolved V genes, and the rest is unexplained. That table is the source of V, J and clone size, and D and trimming were worked out from the DNA. The sample profile shows hundreds of thousands of clones; roughly four fifths of them were found once. The top ten clones comprise roughly 0.67% of the sample.

Unstimulated Tregs (CD4+CD25+CD127-), CD4+ non-Tregs (CD4+CD25-), CD4 and CD8 cells were FACS-sorted from thawed PBMCs. Blood from healthy controls was obtained either from healthy volunteers or as purchased buffy coats. Healthy control blood was processed to PBMCs by Ficoll density gradient and cryopreserved, and patient PBMCs were collected before and after transplant. V loses 4 bases, J loses 5 bases, and the germline ends lie 12 bases apart. In the germline V gene, CDR1 corresponds to SGHTA and CDR2 to FQGNSA. There are 13 amino acids in the CDR3, from cysteine to phenylalanine inclusive. The entry retains the CDR3 DNA only, 39 bases that are in frame from base 1. Points on this clone: Which antigen it targets is not known. Base qualities were left out, and no much larger clone turns up one base away.

The sample consisted of CD4+ T cells from blood. This receptor chain uses TRBV7-2 and TRBJ2-7; tentative D gene TRBD1, with 6 bases matching. This clonotype originated in a human donor in good health. The CDR3 reads as follows: CASSSGTWDEQYF. The DNA sequence follows: TGTGCCAGCAGCTCCGGGACATGGGACGAGCAGTACTTC.